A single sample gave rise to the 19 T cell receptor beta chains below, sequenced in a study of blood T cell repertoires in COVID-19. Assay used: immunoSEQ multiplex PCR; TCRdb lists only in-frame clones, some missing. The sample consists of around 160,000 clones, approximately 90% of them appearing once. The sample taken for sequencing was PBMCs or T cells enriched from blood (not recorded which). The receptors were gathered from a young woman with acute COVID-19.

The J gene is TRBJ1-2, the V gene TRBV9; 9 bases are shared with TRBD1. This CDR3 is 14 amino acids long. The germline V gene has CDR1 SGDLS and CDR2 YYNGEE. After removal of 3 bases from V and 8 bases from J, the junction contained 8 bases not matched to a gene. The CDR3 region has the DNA TGTGCCAGCAGCGCGACCGGACAGGGGAAAGGCTACACCTTC. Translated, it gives CASSATGQGKGYTF. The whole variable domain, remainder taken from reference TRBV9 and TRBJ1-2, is DSGVTQTPKHLITATGQRVTLRCSPRSGDLSVYWYQQSLDQGLQFLIQYYNGEERAKGNILERFSAQQFPDLHSELNLSSLELGDSALYFCASSATGQGKGYTFGSGTRLTVV.

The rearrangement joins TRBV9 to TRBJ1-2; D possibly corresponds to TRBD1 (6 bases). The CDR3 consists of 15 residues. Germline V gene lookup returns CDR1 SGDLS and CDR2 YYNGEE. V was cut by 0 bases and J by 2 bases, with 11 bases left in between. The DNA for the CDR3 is TGTGCCAGCAGCGTAGTCCCGGACAGCAACTATGGCTACACCTTC. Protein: CASSVVPDSNYGYTF. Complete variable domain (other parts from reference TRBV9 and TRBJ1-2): DSGVTQTPKHLITATGQRVTLRCSPRSGDLSVYWYQQSLDQGLQFLIQYYNGEERAKGNILERFSAQQFPDLHSELNLSSLELGDSALYFCASSVVPDSNYGYTFGSGTRLTVV.

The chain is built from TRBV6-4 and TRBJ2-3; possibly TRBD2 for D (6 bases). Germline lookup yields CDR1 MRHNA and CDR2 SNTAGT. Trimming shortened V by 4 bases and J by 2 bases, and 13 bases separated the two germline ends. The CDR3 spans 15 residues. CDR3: CASSALAGNTDTQYF. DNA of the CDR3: TGTGCCAGCAGTGCACTGGCGGGGAACACAGATACGCAGTATTTT.

The DNA of the CDR3 is TGTGACGTCCGGGGGGCCGGAGAAAAACTGTTTTTT. It yields the protein CDVRGAGEKLFF. V gene TRBV21-1 combines with J gene TRBJ1-4. TRBV21-1 is deemed a pseudogene. This CDR3 has 12 residues.

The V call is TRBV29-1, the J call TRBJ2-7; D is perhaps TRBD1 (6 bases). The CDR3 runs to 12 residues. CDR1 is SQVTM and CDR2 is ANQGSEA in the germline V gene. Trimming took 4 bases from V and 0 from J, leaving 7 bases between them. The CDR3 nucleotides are TGCAGCGTTGGGACAGCCTCCTACGAGCAGTACTTC. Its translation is CSVGTASYEQYF.

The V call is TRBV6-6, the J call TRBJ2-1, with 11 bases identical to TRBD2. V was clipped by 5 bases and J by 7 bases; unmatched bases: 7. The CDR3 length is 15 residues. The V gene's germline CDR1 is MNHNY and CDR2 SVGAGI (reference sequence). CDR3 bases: TGTGCCAGCAGTCGCACTAGCGGGAGAGGTAATGAGCAGTTCTTC. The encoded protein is CASSRTSGRGNEQFF.

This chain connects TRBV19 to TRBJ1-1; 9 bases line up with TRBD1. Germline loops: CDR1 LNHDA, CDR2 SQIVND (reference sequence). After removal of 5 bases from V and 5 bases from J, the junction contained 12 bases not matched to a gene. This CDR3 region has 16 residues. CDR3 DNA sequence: TGTGCCAGTAGTCCACATGTTGGACAGGGGATGACTGAAGCTTTCTTT. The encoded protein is CASSPHVGQGMTEAFF.

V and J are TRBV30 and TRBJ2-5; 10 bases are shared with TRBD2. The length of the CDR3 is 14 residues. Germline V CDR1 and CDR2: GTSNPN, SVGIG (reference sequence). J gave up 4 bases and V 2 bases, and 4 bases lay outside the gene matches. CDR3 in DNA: TGTGCCTGGAGTCCTCTAGCGGGAGTAGAGACCCAGTACTTC. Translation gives CAWSPLAGVETQYF.

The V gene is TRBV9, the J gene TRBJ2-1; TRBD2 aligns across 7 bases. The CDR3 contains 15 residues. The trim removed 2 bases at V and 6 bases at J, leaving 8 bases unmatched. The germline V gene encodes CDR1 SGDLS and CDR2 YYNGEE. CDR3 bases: TGTGCCAGCAGCGTCCAGACTAGCCCAATCAATGAGCAGTTCTTC. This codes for CASSVQTSPINEQFF.

DNA for the CDR3: TGTGCCAGCAGGAGGGGGTTTTCGGATTGGAACACTGAAGCTTTCTTT. This encodes CASRRGFSDWNTEAFF. This chain connects TRBV2 to TRBJ1-1, with TRBD1 as a possible D gene (6 bases). Trimming shortened V by 6 bases and J by 1 base, and 18 bases separated the two germline ends. Germline lookup yields CDR1 SNHLY and CDR2 FYNNEI. The CDR3 is made up of 16 amino acids. The variable domain in full, with the rest retrieved from reference TRBV2 and TRBJ1-1, is EPEVTQTPSHQVTQMGQEVILRCVPISNHLYFYWYRQILGQKVEFLVSFYNNEISEKSEIFDDQFSVERPDGSNFTLKIRSTKLEDSAMYFCASRRGFSDWNTEAFFGQGTRLTVV.

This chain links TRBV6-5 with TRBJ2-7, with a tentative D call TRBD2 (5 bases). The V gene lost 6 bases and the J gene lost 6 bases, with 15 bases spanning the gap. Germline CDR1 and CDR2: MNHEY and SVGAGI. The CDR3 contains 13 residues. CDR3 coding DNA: TGTGCCAGCAGAGCGGCGGTAGGGCGCGAGCAGTACTTC. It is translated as CASRAAVGREQYF.

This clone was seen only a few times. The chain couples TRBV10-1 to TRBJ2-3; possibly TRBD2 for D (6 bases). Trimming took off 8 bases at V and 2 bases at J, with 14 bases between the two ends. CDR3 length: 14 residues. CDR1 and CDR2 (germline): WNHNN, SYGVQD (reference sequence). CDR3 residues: CASGGGHLTDTQYF. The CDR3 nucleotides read TGCGCCAGCGGCGGAGGGCACCTCACAGATACGCAGTATTTT.

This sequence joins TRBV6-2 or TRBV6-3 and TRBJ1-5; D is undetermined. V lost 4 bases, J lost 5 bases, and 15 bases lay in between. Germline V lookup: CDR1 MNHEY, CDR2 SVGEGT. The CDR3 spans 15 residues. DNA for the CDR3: TGTGCCAGCAGTTCGCGGGGTTTGCTGGATCAGCCCCAGCATTTT. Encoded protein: CASSSRGLLDQPQHF.

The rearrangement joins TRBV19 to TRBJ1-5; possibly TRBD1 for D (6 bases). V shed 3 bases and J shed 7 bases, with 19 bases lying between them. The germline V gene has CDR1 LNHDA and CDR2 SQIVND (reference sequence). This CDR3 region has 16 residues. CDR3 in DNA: TGTGCCAGTAGTATGGATTGGCTTGGGGGCCTACAGCCCCAGCATTTT. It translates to CASSMDWLGGLQPQHF.

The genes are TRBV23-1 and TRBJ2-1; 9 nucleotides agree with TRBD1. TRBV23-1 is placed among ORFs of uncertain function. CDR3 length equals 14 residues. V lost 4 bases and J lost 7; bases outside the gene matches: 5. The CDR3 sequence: CASSPGQGRNEQFF. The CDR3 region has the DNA TGCGCCAGCAGTCCCGGACAGGGGAGGAATGAGCAGTTCTTC.

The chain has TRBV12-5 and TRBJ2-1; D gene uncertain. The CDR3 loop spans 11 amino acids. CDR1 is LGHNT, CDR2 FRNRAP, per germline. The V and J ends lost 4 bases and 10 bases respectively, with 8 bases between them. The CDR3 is CASGSTREQFF. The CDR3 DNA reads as TGTGCTAGTGGTTCCACGAGGGAGCAGTTCTTC.

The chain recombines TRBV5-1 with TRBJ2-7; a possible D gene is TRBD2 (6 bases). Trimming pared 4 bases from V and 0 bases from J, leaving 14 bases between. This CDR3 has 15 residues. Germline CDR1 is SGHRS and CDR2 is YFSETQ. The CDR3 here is CASSPLAVRSYEQYF. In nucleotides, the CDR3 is TGCGCCAGCAGCCCATTAGCGGTCCGCTCCTACGAGCAGTACTTC. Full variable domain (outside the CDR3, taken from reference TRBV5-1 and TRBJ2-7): KAGVTQTPRYLIKTRGQQVTLSCSPISGHRSVSWYQQTPGQGLQFLFEYFSETQRNKGNFPGRFSGRQFSNSRSEMNVSTLELGDSALYLCASSPLAVRSYEQYFGPGTRLTVT.

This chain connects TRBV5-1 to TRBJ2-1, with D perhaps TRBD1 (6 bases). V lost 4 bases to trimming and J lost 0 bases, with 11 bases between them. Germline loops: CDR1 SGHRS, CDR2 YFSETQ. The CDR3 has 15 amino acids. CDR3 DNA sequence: TGCGCCAGCAGCCCGACAGGAAGCTCCTACAATGAGCAGTTCTTC. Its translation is CASSPTGSSYNEQFF. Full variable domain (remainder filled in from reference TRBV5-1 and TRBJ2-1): KAGVTQTPRYLIKTRGQQVTLSCSPISGHRSVSWYQQTPGQGLQFLFEYFSETQRNKGNFPGRFSGRQFSNSRSEMNVSTLELGDSALYLCASSPTGSSYNEQFFGPGTRLTVL.

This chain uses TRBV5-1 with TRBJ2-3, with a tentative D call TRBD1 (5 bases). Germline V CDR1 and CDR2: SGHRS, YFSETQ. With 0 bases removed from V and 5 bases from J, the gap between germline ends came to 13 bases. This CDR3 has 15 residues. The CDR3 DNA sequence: TGCGCCAGCAGCTTGGCAGGGAATGGTGGAGATACGCAGTATTTT. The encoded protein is CASSLAGNGGDTQYF.